Each of the 21 T cell receptor beta chains below was sequenced from the same sample in a study of vaccination and CD4 T cells after COVID-19. Sequenced with the Oncomine TCR Beta short-read assay was DNA taken from cultured CD4+ T cells. TCRdb reprocessed the PCR reads via MiXCR and lists one record per CDR3 protein. This sample has approximately 13,000 distinct CDR3 sequences, with roughly 52% found just once. No antigen is known for these receptors. As to treatment: roughly nine-day PBMC culture with coronavirus spike peptide pools or control peptides (ViraFEST assay). The sequencing input was CD4+ T cells from blood, cultured in vitro. These receptors all stem from a human donor who had recovered from COVID-19.

The chain couples TRBV10-1 to TRBJ2-7; D perhaps matches TRBD1 (6 bases). This CDR3 spans 16 amino acids. The V gene lost 5 bases and the J gene lost 2 bases, with 19 bases spanning the gap. From germline, CDR1 is WNHNN and CDR2 SYGVQD (reference sequence). In DNA, the CDR3 is TGCGCCAGCAGTAGAGGGGGAACAGGGATCACCTACGAGCAGTACTTC. Translated, it gives CASSRGGTGITYEQYF.

The V gene is TRBV27, the J gene TRBJ2-6; D gene uncertain. The germline CDR1 and CDR2 sequences are MNHEY and SMNVEV (reference sequence). V lost 0 bases and J lost 0, with 9 bases in between. The CDR3 length is 17 residues. The CDR3 region is CASSLSVSSSGANVLTF. The CDR3 DNA reads TGTGCCAGCAGTTTATCCGTCAGTAGCTCTGGGGCCAACGTCCTGACTTTC.

The chain couples TRBV18 to TRBJ2-6; D could derive from TRBD1 or TRBD2 (5 bases each). The CDR3 is made up of 16 amino acids. V lost 3 bases to trimming and J lost 0 bases, with 9 bases between them. The germline gives CDR1 KGHSH, CDR2 LQKENI. CDR3 nucleotide sequence: TGTGCCAGCTCACCGAGGGGTCGCTCTGGGGCCAACGTCCTGACTTTC. It encodes CASSPRGRSGANVLTF.

For this clonotype: Compared with germline, one end of the junction differs, possibly owing to a read error. J is TRBJ1-1 and V is TRBV6-1; tentative D call: TRBD1 (6 bases). This CDR3 region has 12 residues. Germline values: CDR1 MNHNS, CDR2 SASEGT. Here the CDR3 DNA reads TGTGCCAGCAGTGGAGGGGGGACTGGAGCTTTCTTT. Its protein product is CASSGGGTGAFF.

This clonotype is labeled as large. DNA of the CDR3: TGTGCCAGTAGTGACCCCCCGGGGCGGACGGGGGAATACACTGAAGCTTTCTTT. This codes for CASSDPPGRTGEYTEAFF. The chain couples TRBV19 to TRBJ1-1; the D gene is possibly TRBD1 (5 bases). CDR3 size: 18 residues. The V end lost 5 bases, the J end lost 3 bases, and 25 bases lay between the germline ends. CDR1 and CDR2 from the germline V gene are LNHDA and SQIVND (reference sequence).

The chain has TRBV21-1 and TRBJ1-6. TRBV21-1 is a recognized pseudogene. The CDR3 has 13 amino acids. CDR3 residues: CASSRRSDSPLHF. DNA of the CDR3: TGTGCCAGCAGCCGCCGGAGTGATTCACCCCTCCACTTT.

This clonotype was counted a single time. The rearrangement links TRBV19 to TRBJ2-7; 7 bases are a match to TRBD1. Germline V gene sequence: CDR1 LNHDA, CDR2 SQIVND (reference sequence). The CDR3 consists of 13 residues. The V segment lost 8 bases and the J segment 9 bases; nucleotides outside the gene matches: 13. This chain's CDR3 is CASEDRLKTGQYF. Here the CDR3 DNA reads TGTGCCAGTGAGGACAGGCTAAAGACGGGGCAGTACTTC.

The chain joins TRBV4-2 to TRBJ2-3; 12 bases agree with TRBD1. The CDR3 runs 16 residues. Germline CDR1 and CDR2: LGHNA and YNFKEQ. The V and J ends lost 5 bases and 4 bases, in that order; junction bases with no gene match: 7. CDR3 DNA sequence: TGTGCCAGCAGCGCCTCGGGACAGGGGGCCCCAGATACGCAGTATTTT. Translating it yields CASSASGQGAPDTQYF.

The chain is built from TRBV3-1 and TRBJ1-2, with D possibly being TRBD1 (6 bases). Trimming cost V 0 bases and J 5 bases, with 13 bases left between them. The CDR3 is 15 amino acids. CDR1 is LGHDT and CDR2 is YNNKEL in the germline V gene (reference sequence). This CDR3 reads CASSQDSSTGYGYTF. As DNA, the CDR3 is TGTGCCAGCAGCCAAGATAGCAGTACAGGGTATGGCTACACCTTC.

The table lists this clonotype with a count of one. The chain uses TRBV20-1 and TRBJ2-7; the D gene is possibly TRBD2 (5 bases). Trimming cost V 3 bases and J 0 bases, with 12 bases left between them. Germline values: CDR1 DFQATT, CDR2 SNEGSKA (reference sequence). The CDR3 spans 14 residues. DNA of the CDR3: TGCAGTGCTAGGGCGGGTGAGAGCTCCTACGAGCAGTACTTC. Protein product: CSARAGESSYEQYF.

The sample holds a few counts of this clonotype. This chain joins TRBV10-3 and TRBJ2-7; perhaps D is TRBD1 or TRBD2 (5 bases each). The CDR3 is 14 residues long. V was clipped by 8 bases and J by 2 bases, with 16 bases between them. Germline V CDR1 and CDR2: ENHRY, SYGVKD. In DNA, the CDR3 is TGTGCCATCGGGGACCGGGACGGGGCCTACGAGCAGTACTTC. Amino acids: CAIGDRDGAYEQYF.

The chain uses TRBV4-1 and TRBJ2-4; maybe TRBD2 (7 bases). The CDR3 is 14 amino acids. The ends were cut back, 2 bases at V and 8 bases at J, with 13 bases in the middle. Germline lookup yields CDR1 MGHRA and CDR2 YSYEKL. DNA of the CDR3: TGCGCCAGCAGCCAAAGGAGAGGGGGGGACATTCAGTACTTC. Protein: CASSQRRGGDIQYF.

This clonotype was seen a handful of times. V and J are TRBV28 and TRBJ2-5; no reliable D call. The CDR3 is 12 amino acids. The V end was cut by 8 bases, the J end by 2 bases, with 9 bases between. Germline CDR1 MDHEN, CDR2 SYDVKM. DNA for the CDR3: TGTGCCAGCCCGACAAGACAAGAGACCCAGTACTTC. Protein sequence: CASPTRQETQYF.

J is TRBJ1-2 and V is TRBV18; 7 bases agree with TRBD1. The V gene's germline CDR1 is KGHSH and CDR2 LQKENI. V lost 4 bases to trimming and J lost 6 bases; unmatched junction nucleotides: 2. The CDR3 loop spans 12 amino acids. The CDR3 spells CASSLTGDGYTF. The DNA of the CDR3 is TGTGCCAGCTCACTTACAGGGGATGGCTACACCTTC. The full variable domain, its missing parts supplied by reference TRBV18 and TRBJ1-2, is NAGVMQNPRHLVRRRGQEARLRCSPMKGHSHVYWYRQLPEEGLKFMVYLQKENIIDESGMPKERFSAEFPKEGPSILRIQQVVRGDSAAYFCASSLTGDGYTFGSGTRLTVV.

This sequence joins TRBV10-3 and TRBJ2-7, with 8 bases aligning to TRBD1. This CDR3 spans 13 amino acids. V shed 10 bases and J 2 bases; nucleotides not matched to a gene: 7. Germline values: CDR1 ENHRY, CDR2 SYGVKD. The CDR3 DNA follows: TGTGCCAGCGGACAGGGAGAAACCTACGAGCAGTACTTC. This translates into CASGQGETYEQYF.

V gene TRBV6-4 combines with J gene TRBJ2-1, with D perhaps TRBD1 or TRBD2 (6 bases each). Germline assignment: CDR1 MRHNA and CDR2 SNTAGT. This CDR3 region has 16 residues. V gave up 3 bases and J gave up 6 bases, with 18 bases separating them. The CDR3 DNA sequence: TGTGCCAGCAGTGATGGTACTAGCAGGGGTAGCAATGAGCAGTTCTTC. It specifies CASSDGTSRGSNEQFF.

The chain is built from TRBV4-1 and TRBJ1-2; 12 positions agree with TRBD1. The trim removed 4 bases at V and 3 bases at J, leaving 9 bases unmatched. CDR1 and CDR2 (germline): MGHRA, YSYEKL. This CDR3 is built from 17 residues. CDR3 protein: CASSPGTGGKEHYGYTF. The CDR3 nucleotides read TGCGCCAGCAGCCCCGGGACAGGGGGCAAAGAGCACTATGGCTACACCTTC.

The chain links TRBV11-2 to TRBJ1-3, with D possibly being TRBD1 (6 bases). Germline CDR1 SGHAT, CDR2 FQNNGV. The CDR3 has 16 amino acids. Trimming shortened V by 2 bases and J by 3 bases, and 14 bases separated the two germline ends. CDR3 residues: CASSLRGAGGGNTIYF. CDR3 DNA: TGTGCCAGCAGCTTAAGGGGGGCTGGCGGTGGAAACACCATATATTTT.

The chain recombines TRBV27 with TRBJ2-5; D is unclear. Germline V CDR1 and CDR2: MNHEY, SMNVEV (reference sequence). Trimming pared 0 bases from V and 5 bases from J, leaving 7 bases between. The CDR3 contains 13 residues. As DNA, the CDR3 is TGTGCCAGCAGTTTATCATTATCGGAGACCCAGTACTTC. Protein sequence: CASSLSLSETQYF.

This clonotype has more than one count but fewer than ten. The V gene is TRBV30, the J gene TRBJ2-5, with unresolved D. Germline-derived CDR1 and CDR2 are GTSNPN and SVGIG (reference sequence). The CDR3 has 13 amino acids. The germline V and J ends were trimmed by 0 bases and 5 bases, with 10 bases remaining between them. DNA of the CDR3: TGTGCCTGGAGTGTACGGTTCGGGGAGACCCAGTACTTC. Translating it yields CAWSVRFGETQYF.

The CDR3 coding sequence is TGCAGTGCGAGCGACAAAGGCAATCAGCCCCAGCATTTT. Its translation is CSASDKGNQPQHF. J is TRBJ1-5 and V is TRBV20-1; D is uncertain. This CDR3 contains 13 residues. CDR1 and CDR2 (germline): DFQATT, SNEGSKA (reference sequence). Trimming pared 6 bases from V and 2 bases from J, leaving 11 bases between.